A selection of T cell receptor beta chains follows, all from one sample in a study of T cell repertoires in cytomegalovirus infection. TCRdb re-called the reads through MiXCR, storing one row per CDR3 protein. The repertoire consists of 150,000 to 200,000 distinct CDR3 sequences, with 8% to 10% occurring once and the leading ten covering roughly 4.8%. Sequencing was carried out using PBMCs. Receptors originate from a human donor in good health (CMV status not recorded). Some clones in this sample may be carry-over from other donors' samples. Each CDR3 is given with its conserved first and last residue. Fields, in order: V gene, clone size, CDR3 length, J gene, D gene, CDR3 protein, CDR3 DNA. D genes are given only for firm matches. The listing skips clone size in some rows; elsewhere it reads once, few, many or a size class.

v_call: TRBV11-2; clone_size: many; cdr3_length: 14; j_call: TRBJ2-7; d_call: TRBD2; cdr3_aa: CASSGTSGFVEQYF; cdr3_nt: TGTGCCAGCAGCGGGACTAGCGGGTTTGTCGAGCAGTACTTC
v_call: TRBV7-9; clone_size: many; cdr3_length: 16; j_call: TRBJ1-1; d_call: -; cdr3_aa: CASSLHHKGARTEAFF; cdr3_nt: TGTGCCAGCAGCTTACATCATAAAGGGGCGCGGACTGAAGCTTTCTTT
v_call: TRBV7-2; clone_size: many; cdr3_length: 16; j_call: TRBJ2-7; d_call: TRBD1; cdr3_aa: CASSPTRTGSTYEQYF; cdr3_nt: TGTGCCAGCAGCCCCACGAGGACAGGATCTACCTACGAGCAGTACTTC
v_call: TRBV19; clone_size: few; cdr3_length: 12; j_call: TRBJ1-1; d_call: -; cdr3_aa: CASNPPGGAAFF; cdr3_nt: TGTGCCAGTAATCCACCCGGGGGGGCAGCTTTCTTT
v_call: TRBV7-2; clone_size: many; cdr3_length: 14; j_call: TRBJ2-5; d_call: -; cdr3_aa: CASSLAGGLETQYF; cdr3_nt: TGTGCCAGCAGCTTAGCGGGGGGCCTGGAGACCCAGTACTTC
v_call: TRBV7-2; clone_size: many; cdr3_length: 17; j_call: TRBJ1-2; d_call: -; cdr3_aa: CASSLAARGEANYGYTF; cdr3_nt: TGTGCCAGCAGCTTAGCGGCCAGGGGAGAGGCTAACTATGGCTACACCTTC
v_call: TRBV6-2/TRBV6-3; clone_size: few; cdr3_length: 17; j_call: TRBJ2-5; d_call: TRBD2; cdr3_aa: CASTGLAGVTHGETQYF; cdr3_nt: TGTGCCAGCACGGGACTAGCGGGCGTTACGCACGGGGAGACCCAGTACTTC
v_call: TRBV7-9; clone_size: many; cdr3_length: 12; j_call: TRBJ1-1; d_call: -; cdr3_aa: CASSADNTEAFF; cdr3_nt: TGTGCCAGCAGCGCTGACAACACTGAAGCTTTCTTT
v_call: TRBV7-2; clone_size: once; cdr3_length: 17; j_call: TRBJ2-6; d_call: -; cdr3_aa: CASSLLPCASGANVLTF; cdr3_nt: TGTGCCAGCAGCCTTCTTCCGTGTGCCTCTGGGGCCAACGTCCTGACTTTC
v_call: TRBV27; clone_size: many; cdr3_length: 15; j_call: TRBJ1-2; d_call: TRBD1; cdr3_aa: CASSLMGQPAYGYTF; cdr3_nt: TGTGCCAGCAGTTTAATGGGACAGCCTGCCTATGGCTACACCTTC
v_call: TRBV20-1; clone_size: many; cdr3_length: 14; j_call: TRBJ1-5; d_call: TRBD1; cdr3_aa: CSANRGIGNQPQHF; cdr3_nt: TGCAGTGCTAACAGGGGTATTGGCAATCAGCCCCAGCATTTT
v_call: TRBV7-9; clone_size: many; cdr3_length: 16; j_call: TRBJ2-1; d_call: -; cdr3_aa: CASSLPRVTPSNEQFF; cdr3_nt: TGTGCCAGCAGCCTACCTCGGGTTACTCCATCTAATGAGCAGTTCTTC
v_call: TRBV28; clone_size: few; cdr3_length: 13; j_call: TRBJ2-7; d_call: TRBD2; cdr3_aa: CASRTSAPYEQYF; cdr3_nt: TGTGCCAGCAGGACTAGCGCGCCCTACGAGCAGTACTTC
v_call: TRBV7-2; clone_size: many; cdr3_length: 15; j_call: TRBJ1-2; d_call: -; cdr3_aa: CASSLGDPANYGYTF; cdr3_nt: TGTGCCAGCAGCTTAGGGGACCCTGCTAACTATGGCTACACCTTC
v_call: TRBV9; clone_size: -; cdr3_length: 15; j_call: TRBJ2-1; d_call: -; cdr3_aa: CASSVENSIDNEQFF; cdr3_nt: TGTGCCAGCAGCGTAGAGAATAGCATTGACAATGAGCAGTTCTTC
v_call: TRBV28; clone_size: -; cdr3_length: 15; j_call: TRBJ1-6; d_call: TRBD1; cdr3_aa: CASSPGQKTNSPLHF; cdr3_nt: TGTGCCAGCAGCCCGGGACAGAAAACTAATTCACCCCTCCACTTT
v_call: TRBV7-2; clone_size: many; cdr3_length: 16; j_call: TRBJ2-5; d_call: TRBD2; cdr3_aa: CASSFARGGSGETQYF; cdr3_nt: TGTGCCAGCAGCTTCGCTCGGGGAGGGAGTGGAGAGACCCAGTACTTC
v_call: TRBV28; clone_size: many; cdr3_length: 16; j_call: TRBJ2-1; d_call: -; cdr3_aa: CASSGTNSNSYNEQFF; cdr3_nt: TGTGCCAGCAGTGGGACAAACTCTAACTCCTACAATGAGCAGTTCTTC
v_call: TRBV7-3; clone_size: many; cdr3_length: 16; j_call: TRBJ1-3; d_call: -; cdr3_aa: CASSLNPTDGRNTIYF; cdr3_nt: TGTGCCAGCAGCTTAAATCCTACGGACGGGCGAAACACCATATATTTT
v_call: TRBV7-9; clone_size: many; cdr3_length: 14; j_call: TRBJ1-2; d_call: -; cdr3_aa: CASSLAPDSLGYTF; cdr3_nt: TGTGCCAGCAGCTTAGCCCCGGACAGCCTGGGCTACACCTTC
v_call: TRBV7-6; clone_size: many; cdr3_length: 15; j_call: TRBJ2-2; d_call: -; cdr3_aa: CASSLVGSNTGELFF; cdr3_nt: TGTGCCAGCAGCTTAGTTGGCTCGAACACCGGGGAGCTGTTTTTT
v_call: TRBV29-1; clone_size: -; cdr3_length: 16; j_call: TRBJ2-1; d_call: -; cdr3_aa: CSVEDLIYATYNEQFF; cdr3_nt: TGCAGCGTTGAAGATCTTATTTACGCGACATACAATGAGCAGTTCTTC
v_call: TRBV29-1; clone_size: -; cdr3_length: 11; j_call: TRBJ2-4; d_call: -; cdr3_aa: CSVVGRNIQYF; cdr3_nt: TGCAGCGTTGTGGGCAGAAACATTCAGTACTTC
v_call: TRBV6-6; clone_size: -; cdr3_length: 14; j_call: TRBJ2-7; d_call: -; cdr3_aa: CASKQIKESYEQYF; cdr3_nt: TGTGCCAGCAAGCAAATAAAGGAGTCCTACGAGCAGTACTTC
v_call: TRBV18; clone_size: few; cdr3_length: 13; j_call: TRBJ1-2; d_call: -; cdr3_aa: CASSPTSSDGYTF; cdr3_nt: TGTGCCAGCTCACCAACTTCCTCGGATGGCTACACCTTC
v_call: TRBV7-9; clone_size: few; cdr3_length: 14; j_call: TRBJ1-4; d_call: -; cdr3_aa: CASSPGGVREKLFF; cdr3_nt: TGTGCCAGCAGCCCCGGGGGGGTCCGGGAAAAACTGTTTTTT
v_call: TRBV30; clone_size: -; cdr3_length: 14; j_call: TRBJ1-1; d_call: -; cdr3_aa: CAWRRTAPNTEAFF; cdr3_nt: TGTGCCTGGAGACGGACAGCCCCGAACACTGAAGCTTTCTTT
v_call: TRBV12-3/TRBV12-4; clone_size: many; cdr3_length: 15; j_call: TRBJ1-1; d_call: TRBD1; cdr3_aa: CASSKNDRGVTEAFF; cdr3_nt: TGTGCCAGCAGTAAAAATGACAGGGGGGTCACTGAAGCTTTCTTT
v_call: TRBV28; clone_size: many; cdr3_length: 13; j_call: TRBJ1-2; d_call: TRBD1; cdr3_aa: CASTVTGVDGYTF; cdr3_nt: TGTGCCAGCACTGTGACAGGGGTCGATGGCTACACCTTC
v_call: TRBV6-1; clone_size: many; cdr3_length: 15; j_call: TRBJ2-5; d_call: -; cdr3_aa: CASSETWLARETQYF; cdr3_nt: TGTGCCAGCAGTGAAACCTGGCTAGCTCGAGAGACCCAGTACTTC
v_call: TRBV7-2; clone_size: many; cdr3_length: 14; j_call: TRBJ2-7; d_call: -; cdr3_aa: CASSLTQGLGEQYF; cdr3_nt: TGTGCCAGCAGCTTAACACAGGGTTTGGGCGAGCAGTACTTC
v_call: TRBV18; clone_size: -; cdr3_length: 15; j_call: TRBJ1-1; d_call: -; cdr3_aa: CASSPLDIMNTEAFF; cdr3_nt: TGTGCCAGCTCACCTCTGGACATAATGAACACTGAAGCTTTCTTT
v_call: TRBV2; clone_size: few; cdr3_length: 15; j_call: TRBJ1-2; d_call: -; cdr3_aa: CASSEAIQGRYGYTF; cdr3_nt: TGTGCCAGCAGTGAGGCCATACAGGGCCGTTATGGCTACACCTTC
v_call: TRBV28; clone_size: -; cdr3_length: 14; j_call: TRBJ2-5; d_call: TRBD2; cdr3_aa: CASSGTSGGAPQYF; cdr3_nt: TGTGCCAGCAGCGGGACTAGCGGGGGGGCCCCCCAGTACTTC
v_call: TRBV5-1; clone_size: -; cdr3_length: 15; j_call: TRBJ2-5; d_call: TRBD2; cdr3_aa: CASSLAGLAGETQYF; cdr3_nt: TGCGCCAGCAGCTTGGCTGGACTAGCGGGAGAGACCCAGTACTTC
v_call: TRBV29-1; clone_size: once; cdr3_length: 12; j_call: TRBJ1-2; d_call: TRBD1; cdr3_aa: CSGGDRNYGYTF; cdr3_nt: TGCAGCGGTGGGGACAGAAACTATGGCTACACCTTC
v_call: TRBV7-2; clone_size: many; cdr3_length: 15; j_call: TRBJ1-5; d_call: -; cdr3_aa: CASSYGRGGGQPQHF; cdr3_nt: TGTGCCAGCAGTTACGGGAGGGGCGGGGGTCAGCCCCAGCATTTT
v_call: TRBV28; clone_size: -; cdr3_length: 14; j_call: TRBJ2-7; d_call: TRBD2; cdr3_aa: CASRVAGDYYEQYF; cdr3_nt: TGTGCCAGCAGAGTTGCGGGAGATTACTACGAGCAGTACTTC
v_call: TRBV2; clone_size: few; cdr3_length: 13; j_call: TRBJ1-1; d_call: -; cdr3_aa: CASSQQENTEAFF; cdr3_nt: TGTGCCAGCTCCCAACAGGAGAACACTGAAGCTTTCTTT
v_call: TRBV10-1; clone_size: -; cdr3_length: 16; j_call: TRBJ2-7; d_call: TRBD1; cdr3_aa: CASSDIDRGVEYEQYF; cdr3_nt: TGCGCCAGCAGTGATATAGACAGGGGAGTTGAGTACGAGCAGTACTTC
v_call: TRBV7-2; clone_size: many; cdr3_length: 16; j_call: TRBJ2-7; d_call: TRBD2; cdr3_aa: CASSLAMTSGGYEQYF; cdr3_nt: TGTGCCAGCAGCTTAGCGATGACTAGCGGGGGCTACGAGCAGTACTTC
v_call: TRBV20-1; clone_size: few; cdr3_length: 13; j_call: TRBJ2-7; d_call: -; cdr3_aa: CSARKHMSYEQYF; cdr3_nt: TGCAGTGCTAGAAAACACATGTCCTACGAGCAGTACTTC
v_call: TRBV7-6; clone_size: many; cdr3_length: 15; j_call: TRBJ2-5; d_call: TRBD1; cdr3_aa: CASSSDRGAQETQYF; cdr3_nt: TGTGCCAGCAGCTCAGACAGGGGCGCCCAAGAGACCCAGTACTTC
v_call: TRBV6-6; clone_size: many; cdr3_length: 15; j_call: TRBJ2-7; d_call: TRBD1; cdr3_aa: CASSYTMGQGYEQYF; cdr3_nt: TGTGCCAGCAGTTACACTATGGGACAGGGTTACGAGCAGTACTTC
v_call: TRBV28; clone_size: many; cdr3_length: 11; j_call: TRBJ2-1; d_call: -; cdr3_aa: CASSFPEEQFF; cdr3_nt: TGTGCCAGCAGTTTTCCGGAAGAGCAGTTCTTC
v_call: TRBV7-8; clone_size: many; cdr3_length: 15; j_call: TRBJ2-3; d_call: TRBD2; cdr3_aa: CASSTYRLAGGSLYF; cdr3_nt: TGTGCCAGCAGCACCTACCGACTAGCGGGAGGTTCCCTGTATTTT
v_call: TRBV12-3/TRBV12-4; clone_size: many; cdr3_length: 15; j_call: TRBJ1-5; d_call: TRBD1; cdr3_aa: CASSSRPDRRQPQHF; cdr3_nt: TGTGCCAGCAGTTCAAGACCGGACAGGCGTCAGCCCCAGCATTTT
v_call: TRBV3-1; clone_size: many; cdr3_length: 12; j_call: TRBJ2-5; d_call: -; cdr3_aa: CASSQVKETQYF; cdr3_nt: TGTGCCAGCAGCCAAGTCAAAGAGACCCAGTACTTC
v_call: TRBV12-3/TRBV12-4; clone_size: -; cdr3_length: 15; j_call: TRBJ1-1; d_call: TRBD1; cdr3_aa: CASSPQGAVNTEAFF; cdr3_nt: TGTGCCAGCAGTCCGCAGGGGGCGGTGAACACTGAAGCTTTCTTT
v_call: TRBV6-2/TRBV6-3; clone_size: many; cdr3_length: 17; j_call: TRBJ2-2; d_call: -; cdr3_aa: CASSYSGALGDTGELFF; cdr3_nt: TGTGCCAGCAGTTACTCTGGGGCGTTAGGGGACACCGGGGAGCTGTTTTTT
v_call: TRBV6-2/TRBV6-3; clone_size: many; cdr3_length: 17; j_call: TRBJ2-3; d_call: -; cdr3_aa: CASSTPPGTKSADTQYF; cdr3_nt: TGTGCCAGCAGTACTCCCCCCGGGACAAAGAGCGCAGATACGCAGTATTTT
v_call: TRBV6-2/TRBV6-3; clone_size: -; cdr3_length: 16; j_call: TRBJ2-2; d_call: TRBD2; cdr3_aa: CASSYSTSGSPGELFF; cdr3_nt: TGTGCCAGCAGTTACTCGACTAGCGGGAGTCCCGGGGAGCTGTTTTTT
v_call: TRBV12-3/TRBV12-4; clone_size: many; cdr3_length: 15; j_call: TRBJ2-1; d_call: TRBD2; cdr3_aa: CATSGLAGGSNEQFF; cdr3_nt: TGTGCTACCTCTGGACTAGCGGGGGGGTCGAACGAGCAGTTCTTC
v_call: TRBV12-3/TRBV12-4; clone_size: few; cdr3_length: 14; j_call: TRBJ2-7; d_call: -; cdr3_aa: CASSLTPRTYEQYF; cdr3_nt: TGTGCCAGCAGTTTAACCCCTAGAACCTACGAGCAGTACTTC
v_call: TRBV6-6; clone_size: -; cdr3_length: 17; j_call: TRBJ1-3; d_call: -; cdr3_aa: CASNLLRAGTSGNTIYF; cdr3_nt: TGTGCCAGCAATCTCCTGAGGGCAGGCACTTCTGGAAACACCATATATTTT
v_call: TRBV11-3; clone_size: few; cdr3_length: 14; j_call: TRBJ2-2; d_call: -; cdr3_aa: CASSLGSGAGELFF; cdr3_nt: TGTGCCAGCAGCTTAGGGTCAGGGGCCGGGGAGCTGTTTTTT